This entry lists 18 T cell receptor beta chains sequenced from one sample in a study of blood T cell repertoires in COVID-19. Sequenced by immunoSEQ multiplex PCR; TCRdb stores in-frame clones only, minus some. The repertoire consists of approximately 28,000 clones, with roughly 90% occurring once and the leading ten covering 5% to 6.5%. The sequenced sample consisted of peripheral blood. The origin of the receptors is a human donor in a cohort sampled during active COVID-19.

V is TRBV7-9 and J is TRBJ2-3, with D possibly being TRBD2 (5 bases). Germline CDR1 reads SEHNR; CDR2 reads FQNEAQ (reference sequence). The CDR3 is 15 amino acids. V was shortened by 0 bases and J by 1 base, with 8 bases between the two germline ends. The CDR3 nucleotides read TGTGCCAGCAGCTTAGCGAGCGGCGGCACAGATACGCAGTATTTT. This sequence encodes CASSLASGGTDTQYF.

The rearrangement uses TRBV6-5 and TRBJ2-3; TRBD2 agrees at 9 bases. Germline-derived CDR1 and CDR2 are MNHEY and SVGAGI. V was clipped by 2 bases and J by 10 bases; unmatched bases: 7. The CDR3 spans 14 residues. CDR3 DNA sequence: TGTGCCAGCAGTTACGGCGGGGGGGCCCCGTCGCAGTATTTT. Protein sequence: CASSYGGGAPSQYF.

The V gene is TRBV9, the J gene TRBJ2-3, with 8 bases identical to TRBD2. The CDR3 consists of 13 residues. The germline CDR1 and CDR2 sequences are SGDLS and YYNGEE. After removal of 2 bases from V and 5 bases from J, the junction contained 1 base not matched to a gene. CDR3 sequence reads: CASSVSGGDTQYF. The CDR3 DNA is TGTGCCAGCAGCGTGAGCGGGGGAGATACGCAGTATTTT. Filled out from reference TRBV9 and TRBJ2-3, the complete variable domain reads DSGVTQTPKHLITATGQRVTLRCSPRSGDLSVYWYQQSLDQGLQFLIQYYNGEERAKGNILERFSAQQFPDLHSELNLSSLELGDSALYFCASSVSGGDTQYFGPGTRLTVL.

This sequence joins TRBV24-1 and TRBJ2-1, with 7 bases that match TRBD2. V lost 9 bases to trimming and J lost 7 bases; unmatched junction nucleotides: 5. CDR3 length: 12 amino acids. The germline V gene has CDR1 KGHDR and CDR2 SFDVKD. The CDR3 spells CATSREANEQFF. The CDR3 DNA is TGTGCCACCTCCCGGGAGGCTAATGAGCAGTTCTTC.

The V call is TRBV5-4, the J call TRBJ1-3; D unresolved. V was trimmed by 2 bases and J by 0 bases, leaving 6 bases between them. The CDR3 extends over 14 amino acids. Per germline, CDR1 SGHNT and CDR2 YYREEE (reference sequence). The CDR3 region has the DNA TGTGCCAGCAGCTTCGCAGGCTCTGGAAACACCATATATTTT. Protein: CASSFAGSGNTIYF.

This chain connects TRBV4-3 to TRBJ1-2, with unresolved D. The germline gives CDR1 LGHNA, CDR2 YSLEER. CDR3 size: 16 residues. Trimming removed 1 base from V and 4 bases from J, with 16 bases in between. As DNA, the CDR3 is TGCGCCAGCAGCCAAGGAATCGGGGATCGTGGCTATGGCTACACCTTC. This translates into CASSQGIGDRGYGYTF.

CDR3 in amino acids: CASSNGRTGGSTDTQYF. The CDR3 region has the DNA TGTGCCAGCAGCAACGGACGAACAGGGGGTAGCACAGATACGCAGTATTTT. The V and J genes are TRBV5-8 and TRBJ2-3; 8 nucleotides line up with TRBD1. J was trimmed by 0 bases and V by 4 bases; bases with no gene match: 10. Germline V lookup: CDR1 SGHTS, CDR2 YDEGEE. CDR3 length: 17 amino acids.

This clone has only a few counts. This chain links TRBV7-2 with TRBJ2-7, with a weak D call TRBD1 (6 bases). The CDR3 spans 13 residues. Per germline, CDR1 SGHTA and CDR2 FQGNSA. Trimming stripped 5 bases from V and 6 bases from J, with 14 bases between. The CDR3, as DNA: TGTGCCAGCAGCCGACAGGAGGTTGGCGAGCAGTACTTC. Residues: CASSRQEVGEQYF.

This clone was detected only a few times. The chain has TRBV6-4 and TRBJ2-3; TRBD2 matches 11 bases. V gave up 4 bases and J gave up 1 base; unmatched junction bases: 1. The CDR3 sequence is 15 residues long. The germline CDR1 and CDR2 sequences are MRHNA and SNTAGT. The CDR3 region is CASSVTSGGTDTQYF. The CDR3 DNA reads as TGTGCCAGCAGTGTGACTAGCGGGGGCACAGATACGCAGTATTTT.

V and J are TRBV15 and TRBJ2-5; 7 positions match TRBD1. V trimming: 0 bases; J trimming: 4 bases; junction bases outside the gene matches: 8. The CDR3 has 16 amino acids. In germline, CDR1 is LNHNV, CDR2 YYDKDF (reference sequence). This CDR3 reads CATSRDVRGTGETQYF. The CDR3 DNA is TGTGCCACCAGCAGAGATGTCAGGGGGACCGGAGAGACCCAGTACTTC. Full variable domain (rest looked up from reference TRBV15 and TRBJ2-5): DAMVIQNPRYQVTQFGKPVTLSCSQTLNHNVMYWYQQKSSQAPKLLFHYYDKDFNNEADTPDNFQSRRPNTSFCFLDIRSPGLGDTAMYLCATSRDVRGTGETQYFGPGTRLLVL.

The V gene is TRBV7-3, the J gene TRBJ2-3, with D tentatively TRBD2 (7 bases). Between the trimmed V and J ends, which lost 2 bases and 7 bases, there was a span of 16 bases. The germline V gene encodes CDR1 SGHTA and CDR2 FQGTGA. The CDR3 sequence is 15 residues long. Here the CDR3 DNA reads TGTGCCAGCAGCTTAGCGGGGGCTCCCGCAAATACGCAGTATTTT. Its protein product is CASSLAGAPANTQYF.

The chain has TRBV5-6 and TRBJ2-5, with 8 positions matching TRBD2. V lost 2 bases and J lost 4; bases outside the gene matches: 10. Germline loops: CDR1 SGHDT, CDR2 YYEEEE. This CDR3 is built from 16 residues. Here the CDR3 reads CASSFRAGVSGETQYF. In DNA form, the CDR3 reads TGTGCCAGCAGCTTTCGAGCGGGGGTGTCAGGAGAGACCCAGTACTTC.

The chain employs TRBV7-3 and TRBJ2-7, with 9 bases aligning to TRBD2. This CDR3 is 14 amino acids long. Germline CDR1 reads SGHTA; CDR2 reads FQGTGA. V was clipped by 0 bases and J by 5 bases; unmatched bases: 2. In nucleotides, the CDR3 is TGTGCCAGCAGCTTAACGGCGGGGGGGCACGAGCAGTACTTC. This sequence encodes CASSLTAGGHEQYF.

The chain employs TRBV11-2 and TRBJ2-2; TRBD1 aligns across 11 bases. This CDR3 is 15 amino acids long. From germline, CDR1 is SGHAT and CDR2 FQNNGV. The V segment lost 5 bases and the J segment 3 bases; nucleotides outside the gene matches: 2. CDR3 residues: CASSRDRGDTGELFF. The DNA of the CDR3 is TGTGCCAGCAGCCGGGACAGGGGGGACACCGGGGAGCTGTTTTTT.

This sequence joins TRBV2 and TRBJ1-2; no clear D. V lost 2 bases and J lost 4, with 11 bases in between. The CDR3 length is 14 residues. Germline V lookup: CDR1 SNHLY, CDR2 FYNNEI. The chain's CDR3 is CASSERQATYGYTF. For the CDR3, the DNA is TGTGCCAGCAGTGAACGCCAGGCCACCTATGGCTACACCTTC.

V gene TRBV19 combines with J gene TRBJ1-1; 10 bases map to TRBD1. This CDR3 is built from 18 residues. With V trimmed by 3 bases and J by 5 bases, 15 bases remained unmatched. The germline V gene encodes CDR1 LNHDA and CDR2 SQIVND (reference sequence). This chain's CDR3 is CASSIRQGAYTVGTEAFF. In nucleotides, the CDR3 is TGTGCCAGTAGTATTCGACAGGGGGCTTATACAGTGGGTACTGAAGCTTTCTTT.

The gene calls are TRBV14 and TRBJ1-6; D is possibly TRBD1 (6 bases). Trimming removed 2 bases from V and 7 bases from J, with 9 bases in between. Germline assignment: CDR1 SGHDN and CDR2 FVKESK. This CDR3 is built from 14 residues. The CDR3 DNA reads TGTGCCAGCAGCCAATGGGACACAAATTCACCCCTCCACTTT. Translation gives CASSQWDTNSPLHF.

This chain links TRBV6-5 with TRBJ1-2; 9 bases fit TRBD1. The CDR3 is 14 amino acids. Germline V CDR1 and CDR2: MNHEY, SVGAGI. After removal of 6 bases from V and 4 bases from J, the junction contained 6 bases not matched to a gene. CDR3 coding DNA: TGTGCCAGCAGGAACAGGGGGCAAGGCTATGGCTACACCTTC. Protein product: CASRNRGQGYGYTF.